This T cell receptor (beta chain) was profiled in a study of T cells in Graves' hyperthyroidism and ophthalmopathy. Findings and limits, study-wide: The majority of expanded thyroid clonotypes above 0.001 also appeared in blood.

Template material for amplifying TCR beta CDR3 regions consisted of RNA transcripts. The primer set for the first-round RT-PCR of the TCR CDR3 was HTBI. TCRdb reanalysed the multiplex PCR reads using MiXCR and keeps one entry per CDR3 protein. Counted here are roughly 360,000 distinct CDR3 sequences, 13% occurring once; the ten biggest clones make up more than 20%. This clonotype was counted between two and nine times. Its antigen is currently unknown. A read error may be the cause here, since a much bigger clone is one base away. Sequencing was carried out using blood. The TCR sequence derives from a man aged 30 to 39 with Graves' hyperthyroidism that later progressed to Graves' ophthalmopathy.

DNA for the CDR3: TGTGCCAGCAGCCAAGAAGATACGCAGTATTTT. It yields the protein CASSQEDTQYF. The chain couples TRBV3-1 to TRBJ2-3; D not resolved. Germline loops: CDR1 LGHDT, CDR2 YNNKEL (reference sequence). The V end lost 0 bases, the J end lost 5 bases, and 0 bases lay between the germline ends. CDR3 length: 11 residues.